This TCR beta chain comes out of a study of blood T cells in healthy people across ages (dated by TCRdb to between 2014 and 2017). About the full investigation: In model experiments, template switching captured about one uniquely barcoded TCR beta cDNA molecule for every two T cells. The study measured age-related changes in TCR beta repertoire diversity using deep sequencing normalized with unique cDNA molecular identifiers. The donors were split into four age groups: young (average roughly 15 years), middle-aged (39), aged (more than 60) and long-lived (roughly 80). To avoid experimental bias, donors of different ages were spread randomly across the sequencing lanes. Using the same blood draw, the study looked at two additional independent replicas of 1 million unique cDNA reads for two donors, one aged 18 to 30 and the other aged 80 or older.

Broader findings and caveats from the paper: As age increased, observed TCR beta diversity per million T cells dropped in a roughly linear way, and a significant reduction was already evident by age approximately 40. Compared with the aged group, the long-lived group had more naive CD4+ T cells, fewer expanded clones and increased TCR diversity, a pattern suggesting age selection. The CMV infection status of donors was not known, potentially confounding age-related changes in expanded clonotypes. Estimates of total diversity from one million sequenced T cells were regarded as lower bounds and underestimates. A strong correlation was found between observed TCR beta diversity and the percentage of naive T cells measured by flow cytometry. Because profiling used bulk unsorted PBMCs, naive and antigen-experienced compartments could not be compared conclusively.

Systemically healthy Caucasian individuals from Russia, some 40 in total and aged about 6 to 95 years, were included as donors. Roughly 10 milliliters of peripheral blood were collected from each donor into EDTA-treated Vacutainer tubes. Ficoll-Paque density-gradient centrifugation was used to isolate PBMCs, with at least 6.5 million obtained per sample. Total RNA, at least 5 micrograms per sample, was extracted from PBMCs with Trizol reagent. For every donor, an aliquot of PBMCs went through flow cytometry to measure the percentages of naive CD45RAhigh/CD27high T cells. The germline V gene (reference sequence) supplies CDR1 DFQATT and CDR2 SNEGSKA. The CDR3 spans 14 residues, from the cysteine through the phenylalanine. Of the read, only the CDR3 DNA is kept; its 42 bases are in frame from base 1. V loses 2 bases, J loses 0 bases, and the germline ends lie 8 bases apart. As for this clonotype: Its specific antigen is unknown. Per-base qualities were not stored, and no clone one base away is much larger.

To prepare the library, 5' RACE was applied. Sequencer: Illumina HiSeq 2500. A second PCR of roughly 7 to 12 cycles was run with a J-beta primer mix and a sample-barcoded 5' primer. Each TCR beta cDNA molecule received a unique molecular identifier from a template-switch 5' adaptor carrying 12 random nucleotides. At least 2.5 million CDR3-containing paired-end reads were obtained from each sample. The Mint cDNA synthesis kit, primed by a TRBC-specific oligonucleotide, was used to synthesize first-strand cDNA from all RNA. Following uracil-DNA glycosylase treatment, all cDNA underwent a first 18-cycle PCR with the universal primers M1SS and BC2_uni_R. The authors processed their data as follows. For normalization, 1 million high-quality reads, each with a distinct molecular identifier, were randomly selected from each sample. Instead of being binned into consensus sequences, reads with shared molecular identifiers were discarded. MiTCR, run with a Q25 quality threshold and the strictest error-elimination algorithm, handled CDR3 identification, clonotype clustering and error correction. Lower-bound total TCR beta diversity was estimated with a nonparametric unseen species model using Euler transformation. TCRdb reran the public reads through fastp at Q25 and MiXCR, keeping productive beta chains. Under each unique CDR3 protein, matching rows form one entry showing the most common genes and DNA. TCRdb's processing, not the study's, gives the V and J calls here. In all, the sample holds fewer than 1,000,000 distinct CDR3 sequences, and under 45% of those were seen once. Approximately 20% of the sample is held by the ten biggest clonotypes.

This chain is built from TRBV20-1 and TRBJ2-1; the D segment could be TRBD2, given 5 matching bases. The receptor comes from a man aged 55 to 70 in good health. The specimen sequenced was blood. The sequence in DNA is TGCAGTGCTAGACTAGCAAGCTCCTACAATGAGCAGTTCTTC. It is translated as CSARLASSYNEQFF.